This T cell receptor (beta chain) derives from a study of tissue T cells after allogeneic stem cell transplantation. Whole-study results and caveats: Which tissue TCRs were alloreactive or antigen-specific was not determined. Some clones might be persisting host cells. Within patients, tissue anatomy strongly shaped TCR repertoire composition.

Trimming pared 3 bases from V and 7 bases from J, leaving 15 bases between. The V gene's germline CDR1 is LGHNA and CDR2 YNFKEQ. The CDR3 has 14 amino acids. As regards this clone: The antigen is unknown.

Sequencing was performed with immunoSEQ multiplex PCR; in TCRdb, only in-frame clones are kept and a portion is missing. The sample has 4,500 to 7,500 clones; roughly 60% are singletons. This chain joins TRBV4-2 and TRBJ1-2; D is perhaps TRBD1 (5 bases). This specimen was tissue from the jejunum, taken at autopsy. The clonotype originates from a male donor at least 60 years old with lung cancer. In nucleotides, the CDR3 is TGTGCCAGCAGCCAGAGCAGGGAACTTGTTGGCTACACCTTC. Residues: CASSQSRELVGYTF.